Shown below are 10 T cell receptor beta chains from a single sample sequenced in a study of T cell repertoires in cytomegalovirus infection. TCRdb re-called the reads through MiXCR, storing one row per CDR3 protein. Of hundreds of thousands of distinct CDR3 sequences in the sample, roughly a quarter are singletons; the top ten hold 8%. Sequenced sample: CD8+ T cells from PBMCs. All receptors derive from a human donor in good health (CMV status not recorded). Some clones in this sample may be carry-over from other donors' samples.

The chain carries TRBV12-3 or TRBV12-4 and TRBJ2-5; D not resolved. V lost 2 bases and J 5 bases, leaving 12 bases between the germline ends. The CDR3 runs to 14 residues. The CDR3 reads CASSLTISRETQYF. CDR3 sequence (DNA): TGTGCCAGCAGTTTAACAATTTCGAGGGAGACCCAGTACTTC.

The genes are TRBV27 and TRBJ1-1, with D uncertain. CDR1 and CDR2 (germline): MNHEY, SMNVEV (reference sequence). With 2 bases removed from V and 7 bases from J, the gap between germline ends came to 23 bases. The CDR3 has 17 amino acids. CDR3 DNA sequence: TGTGCCAGCAGTTTAACAACCCCTAAAGGAGATTACATTGAAGCTTTCTTT. Amino acid sequence: CASSLTTPKGDYIEAFF.

The V and J genes are TRBV7-9 and TRBJ2-7; 7 nucleotides align to TRBD2. V shed 4 bases and J 3 bases; nucleotides not matched to a gene: 12. This CDR3 comprises 16 residues. The V gene's germline CDR1 is SEHNR and CDR2 FQNEAQ (reference sequence). The CDR3 region is CASSSLFAGEDYEQYV. Written as DNA, the CDR3 is TGTGCCAGCAGCTCTCTCTTCGCGGGGGAAGACTACGAGCAGTACGTC.

Note on this clonotype: A much larger clonotype is one base distant, so this may be a read error. The chain links TRBV7-9 to TRBJ1-2; 9 nucleotides align to TRBD1. Germline CDR1 SEHNR, CDR2 FQNEAQ (reference sequence). This CDR3 spans 16 amino acids. The CDR3 DNA follows: TGTGTCAGCAGCCAATCCGGGACAGGGATTAACTATGGCTACACCTTC. This sequence encodes CVSSQSGTGINYGYTF.

This clonotype has only a few counts. This chain connects TRBV20-1 to TRBJ2-2; 7 positions agree with TRBD2. The CDR3 consists of 17 residues. Germline V gene lookup returns CDR1 DFQATT and CDR2 SNEGSKA (reference sequence). V lost 0 bases and J lost 1; bases outside the gene matches: 8. The CDR3 here is CSARDPASGLNTGELFF. The CDR3 nucleotides read TGCAGTGCTAGAGATCCGGCTAGCGGTTTGAACACCGGGGAGCTGTTTTTT.

In its sample, this clonotype was seen a few times. V is TRBV6-8 and J is TRBJ2-2, with D possibly matching TRBD1 (6 bases). CDR3 length equals 14 residues. The V and J ends lost 2 bases and 5 bases respectively, with 9 bases between them. Looked up from germline, CDR1 is MNHGY and CDR2 is SAAAGT. Here the CDR3 reads CASSYNRDTGELFF. For the CDR3, the DNA is TGTGCCAGCAGTTACAACAGGGATACCGGGGAGCTGTTTTTT.

Comment on this clonotype: It may be a read error: a sequence one base away is much more abundant. The chain joins TRBV6-6 to TRBJ2-2; D remains unclear. The V gene lost 5 bases and the J gene lost 3 bases, with 19 bases spanning the gap. The CDR3 sequence is 17 residues long. Germline CDR1 MNHNY, CDR2 SVGAGI (reference sequence). CDR3: CASSNIYLTRYTGELFF. DNA for the CDR3: TGTGCCAGCAGTAATATCTACCTTACACGGTACACCGGGGAGCTGTTTTTT.

This clonotype was found a few times. The CDR3, as DNA: TGTGCCAGCAGCCCGGGACTAGCGGGGGCTGGGGAGACCCAGTACTTC. Translating gives CASSPGLAGAGETQYF. The chain combines TRBV27 with TRBJ2-5; 14 nucleotides line up with TRBD2. After removal of 6 bases from V and 5 bases from J, the junction contained 8 bases not matched to a gene. This CDR3 has 16 amino acids. Germline assignment: CDR1 MNHEY and CDR2 SMNVEV (reference sequence).

The chain employs TRBV23-1 and TRBJ2-7, with unresolved D. TRBV23-1 is reported as an ORF; its role is uncertain. The CDR3 extends over 14 amino acids. V was pared by 10 bases and J by 4 bases, with 20 bases between. As DNA, the CDR3 is TGCGCCACCCCAGAGCAACCTATCCTTTACGAGCAGTACTTC. It yields the protein CATPEQPILYEQYF.

This clonotype was found many times. The V and J genes are TRBV7-9 and TRBJ2-7; D is undetermined. Per the germline V gene, CDR1 is SEHNR and CDR2 is FQNEAQ (reference sequence). The CDR3 contains 13 residues. Deletions cut 2 bases from V and 6 bases from J, with 11 bases between. The CDR3 nucleotides read TGTGCCAGCAGCTTAAGGCAGTTCCCCGAGCAGTACTTC. This gives the protein CASSLRQFPEQYF.